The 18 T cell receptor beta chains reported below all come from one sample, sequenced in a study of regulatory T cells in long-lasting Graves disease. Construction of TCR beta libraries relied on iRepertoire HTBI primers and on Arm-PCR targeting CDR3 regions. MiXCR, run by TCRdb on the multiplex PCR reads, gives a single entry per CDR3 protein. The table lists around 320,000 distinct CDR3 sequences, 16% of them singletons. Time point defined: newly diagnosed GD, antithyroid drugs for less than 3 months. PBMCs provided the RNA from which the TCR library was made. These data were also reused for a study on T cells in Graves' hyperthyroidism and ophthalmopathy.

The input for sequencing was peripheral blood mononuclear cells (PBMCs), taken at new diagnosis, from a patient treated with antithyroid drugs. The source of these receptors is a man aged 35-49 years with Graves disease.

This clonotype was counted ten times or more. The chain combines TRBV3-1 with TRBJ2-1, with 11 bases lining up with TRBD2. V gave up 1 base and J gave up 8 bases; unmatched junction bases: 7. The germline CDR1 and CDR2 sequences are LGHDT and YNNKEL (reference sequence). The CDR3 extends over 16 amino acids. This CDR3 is CASSQGLAGGGHEQFF. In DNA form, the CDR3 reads TGTGCCAGCAGCCAAGGTTTAGCGGGGGGGGGACATGAGCAGTTCTTC.

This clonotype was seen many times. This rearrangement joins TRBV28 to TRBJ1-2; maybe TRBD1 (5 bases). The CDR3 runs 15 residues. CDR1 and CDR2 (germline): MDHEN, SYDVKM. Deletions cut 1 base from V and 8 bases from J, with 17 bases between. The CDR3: CASSLLVRGPRGYTF. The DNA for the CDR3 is TGTGCCAGCAGTTTATTGGTTCGGGGACCAAGGGGCTACACCTTC.

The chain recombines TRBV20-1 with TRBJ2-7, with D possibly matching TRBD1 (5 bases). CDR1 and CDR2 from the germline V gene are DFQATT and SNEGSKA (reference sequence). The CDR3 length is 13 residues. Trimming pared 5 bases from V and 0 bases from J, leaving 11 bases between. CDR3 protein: CSARQRSSYEQYF. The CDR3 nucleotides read TGCAGTGCTCGACAGAGAAGCTCCTACGAGCAGTACTTC.

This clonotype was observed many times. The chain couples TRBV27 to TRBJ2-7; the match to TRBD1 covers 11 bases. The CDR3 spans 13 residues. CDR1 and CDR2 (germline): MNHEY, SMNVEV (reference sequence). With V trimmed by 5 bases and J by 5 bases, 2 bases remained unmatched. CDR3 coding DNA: TGTGCCAGCAGTCGGACAGGGGGCCACGAGCAGTACTTC. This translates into CASSRTGGHEQYF.

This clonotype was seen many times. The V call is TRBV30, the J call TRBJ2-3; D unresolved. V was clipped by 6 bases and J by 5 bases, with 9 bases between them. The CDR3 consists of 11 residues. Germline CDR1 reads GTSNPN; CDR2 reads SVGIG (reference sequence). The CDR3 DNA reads TGTGCCTGTCACTTTCTAGATACGCAGTATTTT. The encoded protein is CACHFLDTQYF. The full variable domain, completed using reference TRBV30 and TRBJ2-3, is SQTIHQWPATLVQPVGSPLSLECTVEGTSNPNLYWYRQAAGRGLQLLFYSVGIGQISSEVPQNLSASRPQDRQFILSSKKLLLSDSGFYLCACHFLDTQYFGPGTRLTVL.

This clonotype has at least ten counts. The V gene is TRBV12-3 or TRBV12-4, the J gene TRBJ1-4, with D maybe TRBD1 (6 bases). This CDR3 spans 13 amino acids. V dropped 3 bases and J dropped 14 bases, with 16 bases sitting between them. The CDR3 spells CASSLSGGLRLFF. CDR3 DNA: TGTGCCAGCAGTTTGAGCGGGGGCCTGAGGCTGTTTTTT.

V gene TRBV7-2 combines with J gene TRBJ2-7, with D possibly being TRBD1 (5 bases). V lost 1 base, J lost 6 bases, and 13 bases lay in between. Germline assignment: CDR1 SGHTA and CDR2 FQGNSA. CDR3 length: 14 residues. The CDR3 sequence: CASSLGQPLREQYF. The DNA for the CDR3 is TGTGCCAGCAGCTTAGGACAGCCCCTACGCGAGCAGTACTTC.

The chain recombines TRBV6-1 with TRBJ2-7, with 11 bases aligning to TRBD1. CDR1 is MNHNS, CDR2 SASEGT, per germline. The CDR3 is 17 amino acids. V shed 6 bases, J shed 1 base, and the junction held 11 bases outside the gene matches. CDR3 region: CASSRLMGQGGSYEQYF. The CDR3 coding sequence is TGTGCCAGCAGCCGCCTAATGGGACAGGGGGGTTCCTACGAGCAGTACTTC.

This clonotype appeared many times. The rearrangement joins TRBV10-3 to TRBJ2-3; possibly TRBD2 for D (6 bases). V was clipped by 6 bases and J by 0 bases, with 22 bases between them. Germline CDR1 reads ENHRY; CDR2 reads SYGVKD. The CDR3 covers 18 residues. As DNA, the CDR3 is TGTGCCATCAGGAAAGTGGGGGTAGCGGTTTCTAGCACAGATACGCAGTATTTT. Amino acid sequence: CAIRKVGVAVSSTDTQYF.

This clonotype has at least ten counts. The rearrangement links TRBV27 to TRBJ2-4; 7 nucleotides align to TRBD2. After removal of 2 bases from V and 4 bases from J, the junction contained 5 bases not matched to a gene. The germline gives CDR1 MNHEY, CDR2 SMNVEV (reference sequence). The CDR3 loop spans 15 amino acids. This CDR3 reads CASSLAPAGKNIQYF. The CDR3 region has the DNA TGTGCCAGCAGTTTAGCACCAGCGGGGAAAAACATTCAGTACTTC.

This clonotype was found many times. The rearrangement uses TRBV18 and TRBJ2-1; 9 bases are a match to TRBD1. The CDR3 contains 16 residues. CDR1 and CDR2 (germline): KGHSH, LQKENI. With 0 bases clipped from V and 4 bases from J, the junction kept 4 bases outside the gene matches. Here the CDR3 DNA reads TGTGCCAGCTCACCACCTCCGGGACAGGGTTACAATGAGCAGTTCTTC. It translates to CASSPPPGQGYNEQFF.

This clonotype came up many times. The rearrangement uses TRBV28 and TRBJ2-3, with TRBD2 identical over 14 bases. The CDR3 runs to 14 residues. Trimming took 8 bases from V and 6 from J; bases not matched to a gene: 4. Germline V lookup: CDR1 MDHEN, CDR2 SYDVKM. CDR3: CASYRLAGGDTQYF. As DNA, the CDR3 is TGTGCCAGCTATAGACTAGCGGGGGGGGATACGCAGTATTTT.

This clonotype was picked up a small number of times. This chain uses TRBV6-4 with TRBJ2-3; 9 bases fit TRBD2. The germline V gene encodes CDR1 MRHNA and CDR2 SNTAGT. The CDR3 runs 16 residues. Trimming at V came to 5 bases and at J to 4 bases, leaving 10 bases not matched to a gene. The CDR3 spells CASSPPPSGVADTQYF. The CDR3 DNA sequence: TGTGCCAGCAGTCCCCCCCCTAGCGGGGTCGCAGATACGCAGTATTTT.

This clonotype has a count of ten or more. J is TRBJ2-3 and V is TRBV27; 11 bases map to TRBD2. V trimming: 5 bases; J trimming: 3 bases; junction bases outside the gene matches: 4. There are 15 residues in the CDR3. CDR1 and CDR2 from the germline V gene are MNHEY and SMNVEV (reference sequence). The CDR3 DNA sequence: TGTGCCAGCAGTACTAGACTAGCGGGGACAGATACGCAGTATTTT. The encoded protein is CASSTRLAGTDTQYF.

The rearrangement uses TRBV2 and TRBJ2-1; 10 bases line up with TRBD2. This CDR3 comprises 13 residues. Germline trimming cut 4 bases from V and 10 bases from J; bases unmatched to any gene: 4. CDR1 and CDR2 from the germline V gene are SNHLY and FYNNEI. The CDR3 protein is CASSVVAGGEQFF. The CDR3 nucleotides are TGTGCCAGCAGTGTGGTAGCGGGGGGCGAGCAGTTCTTC.

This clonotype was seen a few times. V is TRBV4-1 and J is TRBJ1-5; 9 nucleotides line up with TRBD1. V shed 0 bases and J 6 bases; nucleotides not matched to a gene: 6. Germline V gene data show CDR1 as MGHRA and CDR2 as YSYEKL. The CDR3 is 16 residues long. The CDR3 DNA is TGCGCCAGCAGCCAAGAGGCGGGACAGGGTTTTCAGCCCCAGCATTTT. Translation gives CASSQEAGQGFQPQHF.

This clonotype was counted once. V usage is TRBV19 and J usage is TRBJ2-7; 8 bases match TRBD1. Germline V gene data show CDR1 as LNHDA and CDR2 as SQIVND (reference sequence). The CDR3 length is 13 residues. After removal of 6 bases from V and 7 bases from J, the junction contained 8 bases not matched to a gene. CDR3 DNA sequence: TGTGCCAGTAGGAGGGACAGGCTGGGGGAGCAGTACTTC. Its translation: CASRRDRLGEQYF.

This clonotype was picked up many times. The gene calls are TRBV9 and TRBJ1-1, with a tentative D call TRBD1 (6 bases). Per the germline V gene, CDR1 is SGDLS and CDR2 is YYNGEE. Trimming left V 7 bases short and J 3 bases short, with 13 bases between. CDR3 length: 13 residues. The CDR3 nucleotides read TGTGCCAGCGGCAGGGGCGGGGACACTGAAGCTTTCTTT. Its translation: CASGRGGDTEAFF.